The sequence of this T cell receptor beta chain was determined in a study of T cell responses to AZD1222 COVID-19 vaccine. Study results and caveats: Rises in breadth and depth of Spike-specific TCRs came after two AZD1222 doses. Baseline seropositivity characterized only six AZD1222 recipients. Clonal diversity may have been underestimated in mostly white British donors.

This clone was seen only once. Its antigen remains unidentified. Sequenced by immunoSEQ multiplex PCR; TCRdb stores in-frame clones only, minus some. Seen here are about 180,000 clones, 70% to 90% observed once, and the top ten hold 0.45% to 0.55%. Trimming took 6 bases from V and 1 from J; bases not matched to a gene: 5. Germline V gives CDR1 MDHEN, CDR2 SYDVKM. CDR3 size: 15 residues. The chain uses TRBV28 and TRBJ2-7; TRBD2 aligns across 11 bases. The input for sequencing was peripheral blood, taken on day 0 of AZD1222 vaccination. The TCR was taken from an adult in good health. DNA for the CDR3: TGTGCCAGCAGCCCCACTAGCGGGGGATCCTACGAGCAGTACTTC. It codes for CASSPTSGGSYEQYF.